These T cell receptor beta chains were read from a single sample in a study of CD4+ T cells in melanoma. Here immunoSEQ multiplex PCR was the method, and the copy in TCRdb shows in-frame clones only, minus some. The sample holds 9,500 to 12,000 clones, just over 65% seen once. Input material: cells from a culture (not recorded whether cultured in vitro). All receptors derive from a human donor with melanoma. Each CDR3 is given with its conserved first and last residue. Each record gives: J gene, V gene, CDR3 protein.

TRBJ1-1,TRBV10-3,CAISQQGRQNTEAFF
TRBJ1-1,TRBV5-6,CASSLDRGLLDTEAFF
TRBJ1-5,TRBV5-4,CASSLTLGQPQHF
TRBJ1-1,TRBV4-1,CASSRTGWRDEAFF
TRBJ1-2,TRBV19,CASSLDRATNYGYTF
TRBJ1-4,TRBV4-1,CASSRYRDTVNEKLFF
TRBJ2-5,TRBV5-1,CASSSAPGGAGQETQYF
TRBJ1-3,TRBV4-2,CASSPRDRGDPWRRSSGNTIYF
TRBJ1-2,TRBV18,CASSPDNNYGYTF
TRBJ2-7,TRBV6-5,CASRPTGVGYEQYF
TRBJ1-5,TRBV2,CASSDRSNQPQHF
TRBJ1-2,TRBV5-1,CASSLGQRNGYTF
TRBJ2-1,TRBV5-1,CASSPLAGLNEQFF
TRBJ1-1,TRBV5-1,CASSLVGLRLGITEAFF
TRBJ1-2,TRBV5-5,CASSAGFYGYTF
-,TRBV11-1,CASSPSPLRYEQYF
TRBJ2-7,TRBV2,CASSRPVTYEQYF
TRBJ2-5,TRBV11-1,CASSLTGNVVETQYF
TRBJ1-5,TRBV6-1,CASRLQGGNQPQHF
TRBJ1-1,TRBV29-1,CSVETESTEAFF
TRBJ1-3,TRBV5-1,CASSLLSISGNTIYF
TRBJ1-3,TRBV6-1,CASSVDRRSGNTIYF
TRBJ1-2,TRBV7-8,CASSLVPPNYGYTF
TRBJ1-2,TRBV11-3,CASSLVPLNYGYTF
TRBJ2-1,TRBV7-2,CASSLADSGGYSYNEQFF
TRBJ2-7,TRBV11-2,CASSLSSVSQRSYEQYF
TRBJ1-4,TRBV10-3,CATRGTTNEKLFF
TRBJ1-6,TRBV9,CASSVAGQGWDNSPLHF
TRBJ2-1,TRBV2,CASSERRYNEQFF
TRBJ1-1,TRBV5-1,CASFSPGGEAFF
TRBJ2-7,TRBV19,CASSRQAPGPYEQYF
TRBJ2-3,TRBV7-3,CASSSQASTDTQYF
TRBJ2-3,TRBV12-5,CASGLGGSGVQYF
TRBJ1-4,TRBV30,CAWSRQGATNEKLFF
TRBJ1-1,TRBV7-6,CASSSRQGREAFF
TRBJ1-5,TRBV9,CASSVSGSGSQPQHF
TRBJ1-6,TRBV15,CATSRDSGTGRGVSPLHF
TRBJ1-1,TRBV6-6,CASSVQVKGEAFF
TRBJ2-7,TRBV11-2,CASSLGTTLGEQYF
TRBJ1-6,TRBV6-5,CASSYSAGGEALHF
TRBJ2-5,TRBV5-4,CASSHGRDRVMATQYF
TRBJ2-1,TRBV2,CACSWEGAIGNEQFF
TRBJ2-5,TRBV4-2,CASSPVSRGRFETQYF
TRBJ2-7,TRBV19,CASRGQGTYEQYF
TRBJ2-1,TRBV5-1,CASSFGGLAGNEQFF
TRBJ1-2,TRBV30,CAWSPRTRLGYGYTF
TRBJ1-1,TRBV7-3,CASRNPGTGTEAFF
TRBJ2-2,TRBV27,CASSLWGNGELFF
TRBJ1-5,TRBV28,CASSPRPTGYSNQPQHF
TRBJ2-7,TRBV10-3,CAIPREVSPEGTSYEQYF
TRBJ1-2,TRBV7-3,CASSLTMGRLGGYTF
TRBJ1-1,TRBV18,CASSHAATGRNTEAFF
TRBJ2-7,TRBV27,CASRTGLYEQYF
TRBJ2-7,TRBV7-2,CASSLVPGGTYEQYF